This T cell receptor (beta chain) was retrieved from a study of vaccination effects on CD4 cells after COVID-19. Study at large: Two-dose vaccination with either BNT162b2 or mRNA-1273 was given to the participants.

The data were produced by immunoSEQ multiplex PCR, yet TCRdb's version contains in-frame clones alone and is incomplete. The table records 55,000 to 80,000 clones, about 80% of them present only once. Using viral peptide pools, the ViraFEST assay grew out antigen-specific CD4+ T cells prior to sequencing. It was after 10 days of culture that CD4+ T cells were isolated. Negative nucleocapsid antibody tests before and after vaccination confirmed no previous SARS-CoV-2 infection. Study-wide results and limits: Healthy vaccinees showed cross-reactivity with common cold coronaviruses in only 1 of 255 vaccine-induced clones.

Worth noting for this clone: Its antigen is not identified.

This TCR was sampled from a human donor who received a COVID-19 vaccine. Sequencing used CD4+ T cells from PBMCs cultured with SARS-CoV-2 spike peptides, obtained before COVID-19 vaccination.

The CDR3 nucleotides read TGTGCCAGCAGCCCTAGCGGGGGGGCAGATACGCAGTATTTT. Its protein product is CASSPSGGADTQYF. The rearrangement joins TRBV7-2 to TRBJ2-3; 12 bases match TRBD2. Germline CDR1 SGHTA, CDR2 FQGNSA. The length of the CDR3 is 14 residues. J gave up 4 bases and V 5 bases, and 1 base lay outside the gene matches.